The count of the clone carrying this TCR beta chain is one. The data were produced by immunoSEQ multiplex PCR, yet TCRdb's version contains in-frame clones alone and is incomplete. Here the sample spans about 73,000 clones, more than 85% being singletons. The CDR3 length is 14 residues. V lost 0 bases and J lost 0, with 3 bases in between. Germline-derived CDR1 and CDR2 are MGHRA and YSYEKL. The data were obtained in a study of OX40 agonist ivuxolimab in advanced cancers. The V and J genes are TRBV4-1 and TRBJ2-1; no clear D gene. The specimen was CD4+ or CD8+ T cells sorted from blood, collected in a trial of the OX40 agonist ivuxolimab. This sequence was found in an adult with an advanced solid tumor such as melanoma, head and neck, liver or kidney cancer. Here the CDR3 reads CASSQDRSYNEQFF. The DNA of the CDR3 is TGCGCCAGCAGCCAAGATCGCTCCTACAATGAGCAGTTCTTC.